This T cell receptor (beta chain) originates from a study of human T cells and chemical hapten exposure. As for this clonotype: Relative to the germline gene, one junction end is altered; a read error may explain this.

TCRdb ran MiXCR on the RACE reads and lists one entry per CDR3 protein. The sample includes around 57,000 distinct CDR3 sequences, about 11% of them seen just once. Germline V gene sequence: CDR1 SSHAT, CDR2 FNYEAQ (reference sequence). The CDR3 has 17 residues. Specified time point: pre-sensitization, week 0. Treatment of the sample: therapeutic diphenylcyclopropenone sensitization with weekly scalp DPC. This sample comprised whole blood, obtained in connection with sensitization to the hapten diphenylcyclopropenone (DPC). The chain carries TRBV7-7 and TRBJ2-1, with TRBD2 identical over 11 bases. The receptor's source is a woman between 40 and 55 years old with alopecia areata. Some clones in this sample may be carry-over from other donors' samples. CDR3 DNA: TGTGCTAGCAGCCCCCGGGCAGGGACTAGCGGCTACAATGAGCAGTTCTTC. Amino acids: CASSPRAGTSGYNEQFF.